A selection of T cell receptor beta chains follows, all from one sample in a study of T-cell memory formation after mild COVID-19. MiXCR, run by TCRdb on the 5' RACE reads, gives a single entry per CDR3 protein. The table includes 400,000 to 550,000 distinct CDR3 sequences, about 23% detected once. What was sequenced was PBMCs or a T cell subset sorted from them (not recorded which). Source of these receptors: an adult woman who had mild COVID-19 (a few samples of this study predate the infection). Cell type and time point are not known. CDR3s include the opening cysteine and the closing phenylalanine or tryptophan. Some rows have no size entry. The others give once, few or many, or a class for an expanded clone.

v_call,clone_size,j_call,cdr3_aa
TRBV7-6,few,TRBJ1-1,CASSLDGVSTEAFF
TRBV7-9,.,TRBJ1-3,CASSVQGVSGNTIYF
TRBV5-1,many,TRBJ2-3,CASSVRPGQGNADTQYF
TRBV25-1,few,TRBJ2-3,CASISWDTQYF
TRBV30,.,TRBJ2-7,CAWSVKGVKDEQYF
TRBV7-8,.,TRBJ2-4,CASSLASAAKNIQYF
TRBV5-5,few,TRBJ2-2,CASSAGTAGELFF
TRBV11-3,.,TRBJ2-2,CASTLRQNTGELFF
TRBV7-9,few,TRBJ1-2,CASSLLGGSYGYTF
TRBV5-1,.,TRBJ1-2,CASARAEPNYGYTF
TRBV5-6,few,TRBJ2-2,CASSLAGRANTGELFF
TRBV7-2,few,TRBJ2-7,CASSAAPGTGGEQYF
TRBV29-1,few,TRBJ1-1,CSPQRINEAFF
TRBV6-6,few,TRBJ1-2,CASSYSKGLNAKRDYGYTF
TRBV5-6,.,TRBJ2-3,CASSVLSKGGRVTDTQYF
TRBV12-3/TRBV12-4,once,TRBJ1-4,CASSLVRGEKLFF
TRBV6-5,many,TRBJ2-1,CASSYSLGGEQFF
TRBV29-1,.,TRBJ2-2,CSASSGANTGELFF
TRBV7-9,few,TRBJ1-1,CASTRSGHHTEAFF
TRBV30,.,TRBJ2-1,CAWASYNEQFF
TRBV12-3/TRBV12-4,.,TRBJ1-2,CASSGLDGYTF
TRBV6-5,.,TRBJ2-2,CASRFRGTGELFF
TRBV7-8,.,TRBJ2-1,CASSLGTAGIPAGNEQFF
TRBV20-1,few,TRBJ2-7,CSASRDGRSYEQYF
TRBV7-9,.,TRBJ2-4,CASSLITSGLKNIQYF
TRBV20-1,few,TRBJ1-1,CSARDYSAPNTEAFF
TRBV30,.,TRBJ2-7,CAWSFQGLSYEQYF
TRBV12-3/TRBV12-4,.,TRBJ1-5,CASSLRRVGGQPQHF
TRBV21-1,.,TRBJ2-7,CASSRRRGSGPPGGYEQYF
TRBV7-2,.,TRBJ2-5,CASSLARLAGARYQETQYF
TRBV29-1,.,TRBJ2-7,CSVEVGDYEQYF
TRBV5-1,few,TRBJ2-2,CASSLDAAANTGELFF
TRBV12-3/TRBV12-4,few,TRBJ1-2,CASSGSFNYGYTF
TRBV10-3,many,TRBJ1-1,CAISEAGFTEAFF
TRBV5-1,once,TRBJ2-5,CASQKATETQYF
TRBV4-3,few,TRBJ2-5,CASSLLGQGETQYF
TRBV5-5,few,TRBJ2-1,CASSLRQGVGNEQFF
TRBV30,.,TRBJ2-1,CAWSTGLYEQFF
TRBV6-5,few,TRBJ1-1,CASSYATGSMNTEAFF
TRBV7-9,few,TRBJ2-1,CASSYSPGSGYNEQFF
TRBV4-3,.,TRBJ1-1,CASSQEGETEAFF
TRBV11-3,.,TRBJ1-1,CASSVTGMNTEAFF
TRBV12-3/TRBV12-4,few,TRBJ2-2,CASSSRSGKNTGELFF
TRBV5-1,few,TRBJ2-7,CASSGGLGSAYEQYF
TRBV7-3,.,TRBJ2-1,CASSPTGAGGPYNEQFF
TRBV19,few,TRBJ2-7,CASGPGGGEQYF
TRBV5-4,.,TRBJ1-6,CASRPGQGDLNSPLHF
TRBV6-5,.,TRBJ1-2,CASRGLGYGYTF
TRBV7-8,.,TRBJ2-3,CASSSNGLWRTDTQYF